This entry is about one T cell receptor (beta chain). This entry is derived from a study of control samples from healthy donors and cancer patients. Sequencing was performed with immunoSEQ multiplex PCR; in TCRdb, only in-frame clones are kept and a portion is missing. This sample has 100,000 to 150,000 clones, with roughly 84% found just once. Sample: blood. The TCR sequence derives from a man aged 35-49 years in good health.

The CDR3: CASSRGGGTDTQYF. CDR3 coding DNA: TGTGCCAGCAGCCGCGGGGGGGGGACAGATACGCAGTATTTT. The chain carries TRBV3-1 (or the pseudogene TRBV3-2) and TRBJ2-3; 9 nucleotides line up with TRBD2. Looked up from germline, CDR1 is LGHDT and CDR2 is YNNKEL (reference sequence). The CDR3 contains 14 residues. J was trimmed by 3 bases and V by 4 bases; bases with no gene match: 2.